This record concerns one T cell receptor beta chain sequence. What it binds is unknown. Researchers ran the PCR with 60 Vbeta and 13 Jbeta primers. Some clones are missing from TCRdb's copy, which holds only in-frame ones; the method was immunoSEQ multiplex PCR. Listed are under 200,000 clones; less than 6.5% falls within the top ten. Germline V CDR1 and CDR2: SGDLS, YYNGEE. This CDR3 is built from 16 residues. Germline trimming cut 2 bases from V and 0 bases from J; bases unmatched to any gene: 7. This sample was included in a study of cytomegalovirus exposure and HLA in healthy donors. Study outcomes and limitations: Rarity characterized most TCR sequences, yet some public TCRs appeared in many donors. Indistinguishable V segments, including TRBV6-2 and TRBV6-3, were excluded.

This sequence joins TRBV9 and TRBJ1-1, with 7 bases identical to TRBD1. Sequences were obtained from PBMCs. The TCR was taken from a man aged 30 to 39 in good health and CMV-seronegative. This chain's CDR3 is CASSVAAGGVNTEAFF. Here the CDR3 DNA reads TGTGCCAGCAGCGTTGCGGCAGGGGGTGTGAACACTGAAGCTTTCTTT.